The source of this TCR beta chain is a study of identical twins. Study-wide findings and caveats: Recombination models fit unrelated individuals' TCR alpha sharing but underestimated twins'. When twins shared out-of-frame alpha sequences, those sequences had excess low generation probability.

Unique molecular identifiers were in the cDNA, with template-switch universal primer binding. TCRdb processed the 5' RACE reads anew with MiXCR; each CDR3 protein has one entry. This sample has about 1.7 million distinct CDR3 sequences, with about 32% found just once. As for this clonotype: Its antigen is as yet unknown.

The donor group consisted entirely of healthy Caucasians. The TCR was taken from a newborn girl in good health. What was sequenced was cord blood.

The CDR3 DNA follows: TGCAGTGCTCCCCGGACCCACCGCAATGAGCAGTTCTTC. Residues: CSAPRTHRNEQFF. The chain is built from TRBV20-1 and TRBJ2-1; D is undetermined. Germline assignment: CDR1 DFQATT and CDR2 SNEGSKA (reference sequence). Trimming cost V 5 bases and J 6 bases, with 14 bases left between them. The CDR3 loop spans 13 amino acids.